A single TCR beta chain is shown here with its context. Its target is not known. This specimen comes from a study of identifying expanded T cells in peripheral blood. Whole-study findings and limits: Clone count variance between approximately 2-week samples rose with total template count.

Healthy donors had no documented immune events, such as infections, while sampled. Here immunoSEQ multiplex PCR was the method, and the copy in TCRdb shows in-frame clones only, minus some. The sample comprises 55,000 to 60,000 clones, roughly nine tenths of which are singletons, and 3.5% to 4.5% rests with the top ten. Looked up from germline, CDR1 is MNHEY and CDR2 is SMNVEV (reference sequence). V dropped 4 bases and J dropped 6; count of bases not matched to a gene: 11. The CDR3 has 15 amino acids. V usage is TRBV27 and J usage is TRBJ1-2; TRBD1 matches at 7 bases. Sequencing input: blood. The origin of this receptor is a person aged 18 to 75 in good health. Here the CDR3 reads CASSSLNRGYNGYTF. The DNA for the CDR3 is TGTGCCAGCAGTTCCCTCAACAGGGGCTACAATGGCTACACCTTC.